This T cell receptor (beta chain) appears in the sequencing data of a study of vaccination effects on CD4 cells after COVID-19 (dated 2022 in TCRdb). For the study in its entirety: Across the study, the median time from the second dose to post-vaccine sampling was 72 days (range 14 to 241). SARS-CoV-2 spike-specific CD4+ TCR repertoires were compared before and after mRNA vaccination in COVID-19 convalescent patients and in infection-naive vaccine recipients. A total of more than 8 COVID-19 convalescent patients and several SARS-CoV-2-naive healthy vaccine recipients were included in the full study. In the study, cultures from other donors were sequenced using the Oncomine TCR Beta short-read assay on an Illumina iSeq 100. What the research found in general, with its limitations: In healthy vaccine recipients, vaccine-induced clones were almost all SARS-CoV-2 mono-reactive, with only 1 of 255 being cross-reactive with common cold coronaviruses. At late post-vaccination timepoints, both infection-induced and vaccine-induced clones showed marked clonal contraction, consistent with waning T cell responses. Only a small number of convalescent patients were included, and no early post-infection timepoints were available, which limited the study.

In the ViraFEST assay, PBMC were stimulated with viral peptide pools, and TCR sequencing was then used to find antigen-specific CD4+ T cell clonotypes based on their expansion. After about 10 days of culture, CD4+ T cells were isolated with the EasySep CD4+ T cell isolation kit. Participants received two doses of either the BNT162b2 or the mRNA-1273 mRNA SARS-CoV-2 vaccine. None of the healthy vaccine recipients had a prior SARS-CoV-2 infection, which was confirmed by nucleocapsid antibody tests that came back negative both before and after vaccination. About 1.8 million PBMC per well were cultured with roughly 10 ug/ml peptides in IMDM containing approximately 4.5% human AB serum, roughly 10 IU/ml IL-2 and gentamicin. On days 3 and 7, half of the culture medium was replaced with fresh IL-2-containing medium. Unless noted otherwise, every peptide stimulation condition was cultured in triplicate wells. PBMC were separated from whole blood using Ficoll-Paque Plus gradient centrifugation and were then either cryopreserved at -140C or used fresh. The spike proteins of SARS-CoV-2 and of the common cold coronaviruses HCoV-NL63, HCoV-OC43 and HCoV-229E were spanned by overlapping peptide pools. The QIAamp micro DNA kit was used to extract genomic DNA from the cultured CD4+ T cells.

This clone appeared once. This receptor's antigen is unknown. Base qualities are not provided; no much larger clone lies one nucleotide away. CDR1 and CDR2, looked up from the germline V gene (reference sequence), are DFQATT and SNEGSKA. V was cut back by 3 bases and J by 7 bases, leaving a gap of 18 bases between them. The CDR3 holds 14 amino acids from the cysteine to the phenylalanine. The retained sequence is limited to the CDR3, 42 bases, with the frame set at the first base. The library was produced with the immunoSEQ multiplex PCR assay. DNA from the cultured and isolated CD4+ T cells underwent TCR beta CDR3 sequencing. Concerning the study's data processing: Non-productive TCR sequences were discarded, and reads were trimmed to the CDR3 region, with only CDR3s of 7 or more amino acids retained. Antigen-specific clonotypes were identified using the MANAFEST web app by comparison of expansion in peptide wells against reference cultures. To count as positive, a clone had to show expansion at FDR<0.05 compared with the reference and with all other wells, an odds ratio above 5, and a frequency above 0.1% in two replicate wells. Cross-reactive clonotypes were defined as significantly expanded in SARS-CoV-2 spike wells and in at least one common cold coronavirus spike condition. Using the stringdist R package, CDR3 similarity was measured by Levenshtein distance, and unrooted trees were constructed with ape in R 3.6.1. Not all clones reach the TCRdb copy of this immuneACCESS table, which keeps in-frame sequences only. Checked studies attribute under half of the gap to unresolved V genes and leave the rest unexplained. V and J calls and clone size are those listed in that table; D and trimming were worked out from the DNA. The sample table holds 25,000 to 35,000 clones, of which 83% were seen once. The biggest ten clones account for roughly 1.4% of the sample.

The rearrangement joined TRBV20-1 to TRBJ1-2; 6 matching bases give a weak D call of TRBD1. This TCR came from a human donor who received a COVID-19 vaccine. Some clones in this sample may be carry-over from other donors' samples. Sequences were derived from CD4+ T cells from PBMCs cultured with HCoV-NL63 spike peptides, sampled after COVID-19 vaccination. The sample's cell subset or site label, decoded: HCoV-NL63 spike overlapping peptide pool stimulation. The nucleotide sequence is TGCAGTGCTAGTCTGGGGGGGCGGTCCGGTGGCTACACCTTC. It encodes CSASLGGRSGGYTF.